This record covers a single T cell receptor (beta chain). Its antigen remains unidentified. Several immunoSEQ plates held equal portions of the genomic DNA taken from each subset. Method: immunoSEQ multiplex PCR; TCRdb's copy keeps in-frame clones and lacks some. The repertoire holds around 620,000 clones, 95% seen once, with approximately 0.11% in the top ten. V lost 3 bases, J lost 10 bases, and 9 bases stayed unmatched. Germline CDR1 reads SGHNT; CDR2 reads YYREEE (reference sequence). CDR3 size: 16 residues. Naive-designated CD8 cells lacked CD45RO, were positively enriched for CCR7, and omitted terminally differentiated effector memory CD45RA+ cells. The source of the sample is a study of shared clonotypes between healthy human individuals. For the study at large: For every donor, three CD4 naive, three CD4 memory, two CD8 naive and one CD8 memory plates were used. Study outcomes and limitations: It was the non-shared clonotypes that had lower generation probabilities than clonotypes shared by all four donors.

The source material was naive CD8+ T cells sorted from blood. V is TRBV5-4 and J is TRBJ2-1, with 14 bases matching TRBD2. The source of this sequence is a woman aged 30 to 39 in good health. DNA of the CDR3: TGTGCCAGCAGCTCGTTGACTAGCGGGAGGGCCCGGGAGCAGTTCTTC. Its protein product is CASSSLTSGRAREQFF.